The 29 T cell receptor beta chains listed next were all sequenced from one sample in a study of human T cells and chemical hapten exposure. Via MiXCR, TCRdb re-called the RACE reads, giving one row per CDR3 protein. There are some 110,000 distinct CDR3 sequences in the sample; nearly 35% occur only once, and 2.5% to 3.5% lies in the top ten. Time point given: patch test 3, about 24 weeks after DPC sensitization. As to treatment: therapeutic diphenylcyclopropenone sensitization with weekly scalp DPC. This specimen consisted of whole blood, obtained in connection with sensitization to the hapten diphenylcyclopropenone (DPC). The source is a man aged 35-49 years with alopecia areata. Some clones in this sample may be carry-over from other donors' samples.

This clonotype has more than one count but fewer than ten. The chain links TRBV6-5 to TRBJ2-7, with D uncertain. This CDR3 region has 15 residues. Germline CDR1 reads MNHEY; CDR2 reads SVGAGI. Trimming took 2 bases from V and 1 from J, leaving 12 bases between them. The CDR3 region is CASSYPSAGSYEQYF. In DNA form, the CDR3 reads TGTGCCAGCAGTTACCCGTCGGCAGGTTCCTACGAGCAGTACTTC.

The gene calls are TRBV7-9 and TRBJ2-5; D is perhaps TRBD2 (6 bases). The V end was cut by 4 bases, the J end by 4 bases, with 13 bases between. This CDR3 is 14 amino acids long. Germline assignment: CDR1 SEHNR and CDR2 FQNEAQ (reference sequence). The CDR3 DNA follows: TGTGCCAGCAGCTCCCTCCGGGAGATAGAGACCCAGTACTTC. Its protein is CASSSLREIETQYF.

V usage is TRBV6-5 and J usage is TRBJ1-6, with D unresolved. The CDR3 totals 16 residues. V gave up 0 bases and J gave up 3 bases, with 9 bases separating them. The germline gives CDR1 MNHEY, CDR2 SVGAGI. The CDR3 loop is CASSYSGRNYNSPLHF. As DNA, the CDR3 is TGTGCCAGCAGTTACTCGGGCAGAAACTATAATTCACCCCTCCACTTT.

This clonotype was observed a handful of times. The chain recombines TRBV29-1 with TRBJ1-2, with D tentatively TRBD1 (5 bases). V lost 4 bases and J lost 7, with 10 bases in between. Looked up from germline, CDR1 is SQVTM and CDR2 is ANQGSEA. The CDR3 totals 11 residues. The CDR3 loop is CSVGGSGGYTF. In nucleotides, the CDR3 is TGCAGCGTTGGGGGGTCCGGTGGCTACACCTTC.

This clonotype was observed a few times. The chain recombines TRBV20-1 with TRBJ2-1; 9 nucleotides line up with TRBD2. The V gene's germline CDR1 is DFQATT and CDR2 SNEGSKA (reference sequence). This CDR3 contains 14 residues. The trim removed 0 bases at V and 7 bases at J, leaving 4 bases unmatched. CDR3 protein: CSAREVAGVNEQFF. The CDR3 nucleotides read TGCAGTGCTAGAGAGGTAGCGGGAGTTAATGAGCAGTTCTTC.

The chain couples TRBV6-5 to TRBJ1-4, with 7 bases matching TRBD1. This CDR3 has 15 residues. Germline assignment: CDR1 MNHEY and CDR2 SVGAGI. The trim removed 1 base at V and 4 bases at J, leaving 3 bases unmatched. The DNA for the CDR3 is TGTGCCAGCAGTTACTTCAGGGGGTTTAATGAAAAACTGTTTTTT. Translated: CASSYFRGFNEKLFF.

In regard to this clonotype: A read error may produce the germline difference seen at one junction end. CDR3 nucleotide sequence: TGTACCAGCAGCGTAGGGGGACAGGGAAACACCGGGGAGCTGTTTTTT. It codes for CTSSVGGQGNTGELFF. The chain is built from TRBV9 and TRBJ2-2; 9 nucleotides align to TRBD1. CDR3 length equals 16 residues. Germline CDR1 and CDR2: SGDLS and YYNGEE.

Only a few counts were recorded for this clonotype. The chain recombines TRBV2 with TRBJ2-6, with D perhaps matching TRBD1 (6 bases). Germline V gene lookup returns CDR1 SNHLY and CDR2 FYNNEI. The length of the CDR3 is 14 residues. Between the trimmed V and J ends, which lost 4 bases and 4 bases, there was a span of 8 bases. The chain's CDR3 is CASSGGLGANVLTF. The CDR3 DNA sequence: TGTGCCAGCAGTGGGGGGCTCGGGGCCAACGTCCTGACTTTC. The variable domain in full, completed from reference TRBV2 and TRBJ2-6, reads EPEVTQTPSHQVTQMGQEVILRCVPISNHLYFYWYRQILGQKVEFLVSFYNNEISEKSEIFDDQFSVERPDGSNFTLKIRSTKLEDSAMYFCASSGGLGANVLTFGAGSRLTVL.

This sequence joins TRBV20-1 and TRBJ1-1; TRBD1 is a possible D gene (5 bases). Germline CDR1 DFQATT, CDR2 SNEGSKA (reference sequence). Trimming cost V 5 bases and J 4 bases, with 17 bases left between them. The CDR3 consists of 14 residues. CDR3 nucleotide sequence: TGCAGTGCTGACGGACAAAGAGGAATCACTGAAGCTTTCTTT. Its protein is CSADGQRGITEAFF.

The CDR3 DNA reads TGTGCCAGCAGCTTAGGGGCTAGCGGGAGGGGTCTAGGTCCCTACGAGCAGTACGTC. It encodes CASSLGASGRGLGPYEQYV. The J gene is TRBJ2-7, the V gene TRBV7-9, with 12 bases aligning to TRBD2. CDR1 SEHNR and CDR2 FQNEAQ come from the germline V gene (reference sequence). J lost 2 bases, V lost 1 base, and 12 bases had no gene match. There are 19 residues in the CDR3.

The genes are TRBV30 and TRBJ1-5; no definite D call. The V gene lost 2 bases and the J gene lost 4 bases, with 9 bases spanning the gap. Germline lookup yields CDR1 GTSNPN and CDR2 SVGIG (reference sequence). CDR3 length equals 13 residues. CDR3 bases: TGTGCCTGGAGTTACGGCGGGAATCAGCCCCAGCATTTT. Translation: CAWSYGGNQPQHF.

V and J are TRBV7-2 and TRBJ2-1; D is possibly TRBD1 (6 bases). The germline V gene encodes CDR1 SGHTA and CDR2 FQGNSA. The germline V and J ends were trimmed by 1 base and 4 bases, with 11 bases remaining between them. The CDR3 length is 15 residues. CDR3 sequence reads: CASSLGGDRYNEQFF. The DNA for the CDR3 is TGTGCCAGCAGCTTAGGGGGTGACAGGTACAATGAGCAGTTCTTC.

The chain links TRBV6-4 to TRBJ1-1; 8 bases line up with TRBD1. V lost 5 bases to trimming and J lost 2 bases; unmatched junction nucleotides: 4. Germline CDR1 MRHNA, CDR2 SNTAGT. This CDR3 has 14 residues. The CDR3 nucleotides are TGTGCCAGCAGTACGACAGGGGCTAACACTGAAGCTTTCTTT. Protein sequence: CASSTTGANTEAFF.

This clonotype was detected only once. The V call is TRBV29-1, the J call TRBJ2-3; D call uncertain. V gave up 3 bases and J gave up 4 bases, with 8 bases separating them. The CDR3 loop spans 12 amino acids. CDR1 is SQVTM and CDR2 is ANQGSEA in the germline V gene. The CDR3 DNA is TGCAGCGTTGATACCCCCGCAGATACGCAGTATTTT. Protein: CSVDTPADTQYF.

The rearrangement uses TRBV6-6 and TRBJ2-4, with 8 nucleotides matching TRBD1. Germline V gives CDR1 MNHNY, CDR2 SVGAGI (reference sequence). The J segment lost 5 bases and the V segment lost 3 bases, leaving 6 bases of the junction unmatched. CDR3 length: 15 residues. CDR3 in DNA: TGTGCCAGCAGTTATTACCAGGGGGCAGAAAACATTCAGTACTTC. Protein sequence: CASSYYQGAENIQYF.

This clonotype appeared once. The chain couples TRBV7-9 to TRBJ1-2; no definite D call. Germline assignment: CDR1 SEHNR and CDR2 FQNEAQ (reference sequence). The CDR3 is 13 residues long. Deletions cut 8 bases from V and 4 bases from J, with 14 bases between. CDR3 sequence reads: CASFEQEPYGYTF. The CDR3 nucleotides are TGTGCCAGCTTCGAGCAGGAACCCTATGGCTACACCTTC.

V usage is TRBV28 and J usage is TRBJ2-7, with 10 bases that match TRBD2. J gave up 3 bases and V 3 bases, and 5 bases lay outside the gene matches. CDR1 is MDHEN and CDR2 is SYDVKM in the germline V gene. The CDR3 loop spans 15 amino acids. CDR3 DNA sequence: TGTGCCAGCAGTTTCTCTAGCGGGAGAAACTACGAGCAGTACTTC. Encoded protein: CASSFSSGRNYEQYF.

This clonotype was seen a handful of times. The V call is TRBV7-6, the J call TRBJ1-3; no reliable D call. The CDR3 has 17 amino acids. Germline lookup yields CDR1 SGHVS and CDR2 FNYEAQ. The V end was cut by 1 base, the J end by 0 bases, with 13 bases between. Here the CDR3 DNA reads TGTGCCAGCAGCTTAGTTGGCAGCCGAATCTCTGGAAACACCATATATTTT. It specifies CASSLVGSRISGNTIYF.

The V and J genes are TRBV12-3 or TRBV12-4 and TRBJ1-1, with D hard to call. The length of the CDR3 is 12 residues. V lost 1 base, J lost 10 bases, and 10 bases lay in between. The CDR3 spells CASSLVRYGAFF. The CDR3 DNA sequence: TGTGCCAGCAGTTTAGTCCGGTACGGAGCTTTCTTT.

The table lists this clonotype with a few counts. J is TRBJ2-5 and V is TRBV20-1, with 15 bases aligning to TRBD2. V dropped 1 base and J dropped 5; count of bases not matched to a gene: 11. This CDR3 is 18 amino acids long. Germline CDR1 and CDR2: DFQATT and SNEGSKA (reference sequence). CDR3 nucleotide sequence: TGCAGTGCTAGAGCCAATATCGGACTAGCGGGAGGGCTGGAGACCCAGTACTTC. Translation: CSARANIGLAGGLETQYF.

This chain joins TRBV2 and TRBJ2-1; a possible D gene is TRBD1 (6 bases). Germline V gene data show CDR1 as SNHLY and CDR2 as FYNNEI. The length of the CDR3 is 14 residues. Trimming removed 6 bases at V and 5 bases at J, with 14 bases between. CDR3 residues: CASREGVGNNEQFF. The DNA for the CDR3 is TGTGCCAGCAGAGAGGGGGTTGGGAACAATGAGCAGTTCTTC.

The chain carries TRBV10-3 and TRBJ2-3, with D hard to call. The V gene lost 0 bases and the J gene lost 2 bases, with 12 bases spanning the gap. This CDR3 region has 16 residues. Germline CDR1 and CDR2: ENHRY and SYGVKD. The CDR3 nucleotides read TGTGCCATCAGTGAGTCAACAGATGGAAACACAGATACGCAGTATTTT. Protein: CAISESTDGNTDTQYF.

The gene calls are TRBV7-9 and TRBJ1-4; 7 bases match TRBD1. The CDR3 runs to 15 residues. V was pared by 3 bases and J by 8 bases, with 9 bases of the junction left unmatched. Germline CDR1 reads SEHNR; CDR2 reads FQNEAQ (reference sequence). The CDR3 bases are TGTGCCAGCAGCTTCGCTGGACAGGCCGGGGAAAAACTGTTTTTT. Its protein is CASSFAGQAGEKLFF.

This clonotype has a single count. This chain joins TRBV20-1 and TRBJ2-2; a possible D gene is TRBD2 (6 bases). The CDR3 sequence is 15 residues long. With 5 bases removed from V and 4 bases from J, the gap between germline ends came to 17 bases. CDR1 is DFQATT, CDR2 SNEGSKA, per germline (reference sequence). DNA for the CDR3: TGCAGTGCTCCGCGCACCGAGACTAGCACCGGGGAGCTGTTTTTT. Translation: CSAPRTETSTGELFF.

There are a few counts of this clonotype. The chain uses TRBV5-1 and TRBJ2-7, with TRBD1 matching 11 bases. The CDR3 is 15 residues long. The J segment lost 5 bases and the V segment lost 0 bases, leaving 4 bases of the junction unmatched. Germline V gene sequence: CDR1 SGHRS, CDR2 YFSETQ. Here the CDR3 DNA reads TGCGCCAGCAGCTTGGCCGGGACAGGGGGAGACGAGCAGTACTTC. Its protein is CASSLAGTGGDEQYF. The complete variable domain, with remaining parts taken from reference TRBV5-1 and TRBJ2-7, reads KAGVTQTPRYLIKTRGQQVTLSCSPISGHRSVSWYQQTPGQGLQFLFEYFSETQRNKGNFPGRFSGRQFSNSRSEMNVSTLELGDSALYLCASSLAGTGGDEQYFGPGTRLTVT.

V is TRBV6-5 and J is TRBJ1-5, with D possibly matching TRBD1 (5 bases). Germline V gene data show CDR1 as MNHEY and CDR2 as SVGAGI. Trimming took off 3 bases at V and 4 bases at J, with 10 bases between the two ends. The CDR3 totals 14 residues. The CDR3 reads CASSYMGVNQPQHF. In nucleotides, the CDR3 is TGTGCCAGCAGTTATATGGGGGTAAATCAGCCCCAGCATTTT.

This clonotype was seen only a few times. This chain links TRBV30 with TRBJ2-5, with D hard to call. V dropped 0 bases and J dropped 5 bases, with 4 bases sitting between them. The CDR3 consists of 11 residues. Germline V gene sequence: CDR1 GTSNPN, CDR2 SVGIG (reference sequence). CDR3 loop: CAWSVGETQYF. In DNA, the CDR3 is TGTGCCTGGAGTGTCGGGGAGACCCAGTACTTC.

The chain joins TRBV7-3 to TRBJ2-2; TRBD1 might be the D (7 bases). CDR1 SGHTA and CDR2 FQGTGA come from the germline V gene. The CDR3 is made up of 15 amino acids. V was trimmed by 5 bases and J by 4 bases, leaving 14 bases between them. In DNA form, the CDR3 reads TGTGCCAGCAGCAGCCAGGGGGGTAGCACCGGGGAGCTGTTTTTT. Protein sequence: CASSSQGGSTGELFF.

J is TRBJ1-1 and V is TRBV7-2; 8 nucleotides match TRBD1. Trimming cost V 2 bases and J 2 bases; bases outside gene matches: 4. Germline CDR1 SGHTA, CDR2 FQGNSA. The length of the CDR3 is 15 residues. The CDR3 is CASSLSGGRNTEAFF. The CDR3 nucleotides read TGTGCCAGCAGCTTATCAGGGGGCCGAAACACTGAAGCTTTCTTT. Supplemented by reference TRBV7-2 and TRBJ1-1, the full variable domain reads GAGVSQSPSNKVTEKGKDVELRCDPISGHTALYWYRQSLGQGLEFLIYFQGNSAPDKSGLPSDRFSAERTGGSVSTLTIQRTQQEDSAVYLCASSLSGGRNTEAFFGQGTRLTVV.